This T cell receptor (beta chain) was profiled in a study of T cell responses to AZD1222 COVID-19 vaccine. At the level of the study: Pooled together were second doses at about 4 or about 12 weeks.

Repertoires were generated with immunoSEQ multiplex PCR, while TCRdb's copy carries only in-frame clones and drops some. This table holds about 160,000 clones, about nine tenths found once. Germline V gene lookup returns CDR1 LGHDT and CDR2 YNNKEL (reference sequence). With 0 bases removed from V and 5 bases from J, the gap between germline ends came to 16 bases. The CDR3 totals 16 residues. Study-wide findings and caveats: The sample set comprised mostly white British donors with more females, and clonal diversity was possibly underestimated.

Of note for this clone: Its cognate antigen is unknown.

The clonotype originates from an adult in good health. The rearrangement links TRBV3-1 (or the pseudogene TRBV3-2) to TRBJ2-5; weak D call: TRBD1 (6 bases). The sample consisted of peripheral blood, taken on day 0 of AZD1222 vaccination. CDR3 DNA sequence: TGTGCCAGCAGCCAAGAGTCAAGAATTAGGGGGGAGACCCAGTACTTC. Amino acid sequence: CASSQESRIRGETQYF.